This T cell receptor (beta chain) was retrieved from a study of radiotherapy plus CTLA-4 blockade in lung cancer. Study at large: There were objective responses in 18% of patients, and 31% had disease control.

General observations from the study: Tumor-derived TCR clones expanded in blood after radiotherapy plus ipilimumab. Early blood T cell clone dynamics reportedly forecast response best, with interferon-beta.

The CDR3 has 16 amino acids. Unmatched junction bases numbered 12, after V lost 4 bases and J lost 6 bases. Germline assignment: CDR1 MDHEN and CDR2 SYDVKM. About this clone: Its antigen is still unknown.

Generated by immunoSEQ multiplex PCR, the TCRdb table keeps only in-frame clones and is missing some. Found here are roughly 68,000 clones, roughly 75% of them singletons; the top ten hold 7.1%. The clonotype originates from a human donor with non-small cell lung cancer who had a complete response to radiotherapy plus ipilimumab. Sequences were derived from peripheral blood, sampled from a patient treated with radiotherapy plus ipilimumab. V is TRBV28 and J is TRBJ2-7, with 10 bases lining up with TRBD2. The DNA for the CDR3 is TGTGCCAGCAGTTCCCAAGCGACTAGCGGGTTGGGCGAGCAGTACGTC. This codes for CASSSQATSGLGEQYV.